The rows below give T cell receptor beta chains drawn from one sample of a study of shared clonotypes between healthy human individuals. The method was immunoSEQ multiplex PCR; TCRdb's version includes in-frame clones alone and lacks a portion of them. The table shows approximately 640,000 clones, with approximately 79% occurring only once. Specimen: memory CD4+ T cells sorted from blood. These receptors originate from a woman aged 30 to 39 in good health. CDR3s include the opening cysteine and the closing phenylalanine or tryptophan. Fields, in order: clone size, V gene, D gene, J gene, CDR3 protein, CDR3 DNA. A D gene is named only where the DNA matches it firmly. The size of a clone is reported for some rows only, either as once, few or many, or as a class for expanded clones.

>NA|TRBV29-1|TRBD1|TRBJ2-3
CSVQGYPSSTDTQYF
TGCAGCGTACAGGGGTACCCCTCTAGCACAGATACGCAGTATTTT
>NA|TRBV5-4|NA|TRBJ2-5
CASSLGGARERETQYF
TGTGCCAGCAGCTTGGGTGGGGCAAGGGAGAGAGAGACCCAGTACTTC
>NA|TRBV15|NA|TRBJ2-7
CATSIPMATLYEQYF
TGTGCCACCAGCATTCCGATGGCCACCCTCTACGAGCAGTACTTC
>NA|TRBV5-1|NA|TRBJ2-6
CASSAMAVSGANVLTF
TGCGCCAGCAGCGCTATGGCGGTCTCTGGGGCCAACGTCCTGACTTTC
>NA|TRBV19|TRBD1|TRBJ1-2
CASSPQQGRFGYTF
TGTGCCAGTAGCCCCCAACAGGGGAGGTTTGGCTACACCTTC
>NA|TRBV4-2|NA|TRBJ2-7
CASKNLDGSYEQYF
TGTGCCAGCAAAAATCTGGACGGCTCCTACGAGCAGTACTTC
>NA|TRBV21-1|NA|TRBJ2-2
CASSKVRRDGTLDTGELFF
TGTGCCAGCAGCAAAGTGAGAAGGGATGGGACCTTGGACACCGGGGAGCTGTTTTTT
>few|TRBV6-1|NA|TRBJ2-6
CASSEVQTGANVLTF
TGTGCCAGCAGTGAAGTACAGACCGGGGCCAACGTCCTGACTTTC
>NA|TRBV28|NA|TRBJ2-2
CASSPWGVVGELFF
TGTGCCAGCAGTCCCTGGGGAGTGGTCGGGGAGCTGTTTTTT
>few|TRBV30|TRBD1|TRBJ1-5
CAWSVQGNQPQHF
TGTGCCTGGAGTGTACAGGGGAATCAGCCCCAGCATTTT
>NA|TRBV6-1|TRBD1|TRBJ1-5
CASSGQGDQPQHF
TGTGCCAGCAGTGGACAGGGTGATCAGCCCCAGCATTTT
>few|TRBV19|NA|TRBJ1-2
CASSAQYGYTF
TGTGCCAGTAGTGCCCAGTATGGCTACACCTTC
>NA|TRBV28|TRBD1|TRBJ2-7
CASSPSQGAKEEQYF
TGTGCCAGCAGCCCCTCCCAGGGGGCAAAAGAAGAGCAGTACTTC
>many|TRBV5-1|TRBD2|TRBJ2-1
CASSDRLAGVNEQFF
TGCGCCAGCAGCGATAGACTAGCGGGAGTAAATGAGCAGTTCTTC
>NA|TRBV27|NA|TRBJ1-1
CASSLEGRAAEAFF
TGTGCCAGCAGTTTAGAAGGACGGGCCGCTGAAGCTTTCTTT
>NA|TRBV7-8|NA|TRBJ2-7
CASSLARGYEQYF
TGTGCCAGCAGCTTAGCGCGTGGCTACGAGCAGTACTTC
>few|TRBV9|NA|TRBJ1-1
CASSVLPVTNTEAFF
TGTGCCAGCAGCGTCCTCCCGGTTACGAACACTGAAGCTTTCTTT
>NA|TRBV28|TRBD1|TRBJ1-1
CASRTRTGAHTEAFF
TGTGCCAGCAGGACCAGGACAGGAGCTCACACTGAAGCTTTCTTT
>NA|TRBV27|NA|TRBJ1-1
CASSLRGNMNTEAFF
TGTGCCAGCAGTTTAAGGGGGAACATGAACACTGAAGCTTTCTTT
>NA|TRBV5-1|TRBD1|TRBJ2-1
CASSVATGTGGYNEQFF
TGCGCCAGCAGCGTTGCCACCGGGACAGGAGGCTACAATGAGCAGTTCTTC
>NA|TRBV5-1|NA|TRBJ2-7
CASSSQRYEQYF
TGCGCCAGCAGCTCGCAGAGATACGAGCAGTACTTC
>few|TRBV6-6|NA|TRBJ1-5
CASSYSTQGTNQPQHF
TGTGCCAGCAGTTACTCGACGCAGGGGACCAATCAGCCCCAGCATTTT
>NA|TRBV18|TRBD2|TRBJ2-1
CASSPLAGGHDEQFF
TGTGCCAGCTCACCACTAGCGGGAGGTCACGATGAGCAGTTCTTC